This is a list of T cell receptor beta chains from one sample in a study of blood T cell repertoires in COVID-19. The table came from immunoSEQ multiplex PCR; TCRdb's copy has only in-frame clones and leaves some out. The sample shows about 310,000 clones, roughly 89% of them seen only once. Sequencing was performed on PBMCs or T cells enriched from blood (not recorded which). The receptor source for this set is a man aged 55 to 70 who had recovered from COVID-19. Each CDR3 is given with its conserved first and last residue. Fields, in order: D gene, J gene, clone size, V gene, CDR3 protein, CDR3 DNA. The D gene is left open where the match is weak. The size entry is marked missing in some rows and otherwise reads once, few, many or a size class.

d_call: TRBD1
j_call: TRBJ2-6
clone_size: .
v_call: TRBV18
cdr3_aa: CASSPQFGTGGAGANVLTF
cdr3_nt: TGTGCCAGCTCACCCCAATTCGGGACAGGGGGCGCTGGGGCCAACGTCCTGACTTTC

d_call: .
j_call: TRBJ2-5
clone_size: .
v_call: TRBV23-1
cdr3_aa: CASSRSGVSRQETQYF
cdr3_nt: TGCGCCAGCAGTCGATCAGGGGTCAGCAGACAAGAGACCCAGTACTTC

d_call: TRBD2
j_call: TRBJ2-7
clone_size: .
v_call: TRBV5-5
cdr3_aa: CASSLQGLGLAGAEQYF
cdr3_nt: TGTGCCAGCAGCTTGCAGGGGTTGGGTCTAGCGGGAGCCGAGCAGTACTTC

d_call: .
j_call: TRBJ2-7
clone_size: .
v_call: TRBV7-9
cdr3_aa: CASSRTDRSYEQYF
cdr3_nt: TGTGCCAGCAGCCGAACCGACAGGTCCTACGAGCAGTACTTC

d_call: .
j_call: TRBJ2-3
clone_size: .
v_call: TRBV5-1
cdr3_aa: CASSLAGTDTQYF
cdr3_nt: TGCGCCAGCAGCTTGGCCGGCACAGATACGCAGTATTTT

d_call: .
j_call: TRBJ2-2
clone_size: .
v_call: TRBV7-3
cdr3_aa: CASSLRGSGGELFF
cdr3_nt: TGTGCCAGCAGCTTAAGAGGCTCCGGCGGGGAGCTGTTTTTT

d_call: .
j_call: TRBJ2-7
clone_size: .
v_call: TRBV7-2
cdr3_aa: CASTQRAGPYEQYF
cdr3_nt: TGTGCCAGCACACAACGGGCAGGGCCCTACGAGCAGTACTTC

d_call: .
j_call: TRBJ1-6
clone_size: .
v_call: TRBV6-5
cdr3_aa: CASSYQRGSPLHF
cdr3_nt: TGTGCCAGCAGTTACCAAAGGGGATCACCCCTCCACTTT

d_call: TRBD1
j_call: TRBJ1-2
clone_size: .
v_call: TRBV18
cdr3_aa: CASSPPGGHGYTF
cdr3_nt: TGTGCCAGCTCACCACCAGGGGGCCATGGCTACACCTTC

d_call: .
j_call: TRBJ2-6
clone_size: .
v_call: TRBV5-5
cdr3_aa: CASSFGLAGANVLTF
cdr3_nt: TGTGCCAGCAGCTTTGGCCTCGCTGGGGCCAACGTCCTGACTTTC

d_call: TRBD2
j_call: TRBJ2-7
clone_size: once
v_call: TRBV2
cdr3_aa: CASRNKREEENEQYF
cdr3_nt: TGTGCCAGCAGGAATAAGCGGGAGGAGGAGAACGAGCAGTACTTC

d_call: .
j_call: TRBJ2-7
clone_size: .
v_call: TRBV7-2
cdr3_aa: CASSLAAGYEQYF
cdr3_nt: TGTGCCAGCAGCTTAGCCGCGGGTTACGAGCAGTACTTC

d_call: TRBD2
j_call: TRBJ2-1
clone_size: .
v_call: TRBV7-9
cdr3_aa: CASSLGGLAGENEQFF
cdr3_nt: TGTGCCAGCAGCTTAGGGGGGCTAGCGGGTGAGAATGAGCAGTTCTTC

d_call: .
j_call: TRBJ2-2
clone_size: .
v_call: TRBV2
cdr3_aa: CASSEGLAGYTGELFF
cdr3_nt: TGTGCCAGCAGTGAAGGTCTCGCGGGATACACCGGGGAGCTGTTTTTT

d_call: TRBD2
j_call: TRBJ2-2
clone_size: .
v_call: TRBV5-4
cdr3_aa: CASSGVQRGTGELFF
cdr3_nt: TGTGCCAGCAGCGGAGTACAGCGGGGCACCGGGGAGCTGTTTTTT

d_call: TRBD1
j_call: TRBJ2-5
clone_size: .
v_call: TRBV7-2
cdr3_aa: CASSLAERGLETQYF
cdr3_nt: TGTGCCAGCAGCTTAGCCGAAAGGGGGCTGGAGACCCAGTACTTC

d_call: .
j_call: TRBJ2-5
clone_size: .
v_call: TRBV21-1
cdr3_aa: CASSKNLELQETQYF
cdr3_nt: TGTGCCAGCAGCAAGAACCTCGAACTCCAAGAGACCCAGTACTTC

d_call: .
j_call: TRBJ2-5
clone_size: .
v_call: TRBV7-2
cdr3_aa: CASSLGPAKETQYF
cdr3_nt: TGTGCCAGCAGCTTAGGCCCTGCTAAAGAGACCCAGTACTTC

d_call: .
j_call: TRBJ2-5
clone_size: .
v_call: TRBV5-1
cdr3_aa: CASSFGQQETQYF
cdr3_nt: TGCGCCAGCAGCTTCGGACAGCAAGAGACCCAGTACTTC

d_call: TRBD2
j_call: TRBJ2-1
clone_size: .
v_call: TRBV10-3
cdr3_aa: CAIRAGTRGDEQFF
cdr3_nt: TGTGCCATCAGGGCCGGGACTAGGGGGGATGAGCAGTTCTTC

d_call: TRBD2
j_call: TRBJ2-7
clone_size: .
v_call: TRBV28
cdr3_aa: CASSVTSGIFYEQYF
cdr3_nt: TGTGCCAGCAGTGTTACTAGCGGGATATTCTACGAGCAGTACTTC

d_call: TRBD1
j_call: TRBJ1-5
clone_size: once
v_call: TRBV18
cdr3_aa: CASSPEGATGQPQHF
cdr3_nt: TGTGCCAGCTCACCAGAGGGGGCGACTGGGCAGCCCCAGCATTTT

d_call: .
j_call: TRBJ2-4
clone_size: .
v_call: TRBV1
cdr3_aa: CTSRNDRVAKNIQYF
cdr3_nt: TGCACCAGCAGAAACGACAGGGTGGCCAAAAACATTCAGTACTTC

d_call: .
j_call: TRBJ2-6
clone_size: .
v_call: TRBV15
cdr3_aa: CATSRATFSGANVLTF
cdr3_nt: TGTGCCACCAGCAGAGCCACTTTCTCTGGGGCCAACGTCCTGACTTTC

d_call: TRBD2
j_call: TRBJ2-3
clone_size: .
v_call: TRBV28
cdr3_aa: CASRPRLAATDTQYF
cdr3_nt: TGTGCCAGCAGGCCTAGACTAGCGGCCACAGATACGCAGTATTTT

d_call: .
j_call: TRBJ2-3
clone_size: .
v_call: TRBV5-1
cdr3_aa: CASSFIYEATDTQYF
cdr3_nt: TGCGCCAGCAGCTTTATATACGAGGCCACAGATACGCAGTATTTT

d_call: .
j_call: TRBJ1-2
clone_size: few
v_call: TRBV10-3
cdr3_aa: CAISDPVWPQGYTF
cdr3_nt: TGTGCCATCAGTGACCCTGTATGGCCTCAGGGCTACACCTTC

d_call: TRBD1
j_call: TRBJ2-7
clone_size: once
v_call: TRBV7-2
cdr3_aa: CASSLVAGGSEQYF
cdr3_nt: TGTGCCAGCAGCTTAGTCGCAGGGGGCAGCGAGCAGTACTTC

d_call: TRBD1
j_call: TRBJ2-2
clone_size: .
v_call: TRBV9
cdr3_aa: CASSVGGTGSTGELFF
cdr3_nt: TGTGCCAGCAGCGTAGGCGGGACAGGGAGCACCGGGGAGCTGTTTTTT

d_call: .
j_call: TRBJ1-2
clone_size: .
v_call: TRBV11-2
cdr3_aa: CASSLEDTRGYTF
cdr3_nt: TGTGCCAGCAGCTTAGAGGACACGAGAGGCTACACCTTC

d_call: TRBD2
j_call: TRBJ2-5
clone_size: .
v_call: TRBV14
cdr3_aa: CASSNRLAGGFLETQYF
cdr3_nt: TGTGCCAGCAGCAACAGACTAGCGGGAGGGTTCCTCGAGACCCAGTACTTC

d_call: .
j_call: TRBJ1-1
clone_size: .
v_call: TRBV14
cdr3_aa: CASSQGPVSEAFF
cdr3_nt: TGTGCCAGCAGCCAAGGTCCAGTAAGTGAAGCTTTCTTT

d_call: .
j_call: TRBJ1-6
clone_size: .
v_call: TRBV18
cdr3_aa: CASHDNYNSPLHF
cdr3_nt: TGTGCCAGCCACGACAACTATAATTCACCCCTCCACTTT

d_call: TRBD1
j_call: TRBJ1-1
clone_size: .
v_call: TRBV29-1
cdr3_aa: CSGDRELGTEAFF
cdr3_nt: TGCAGCGGGGACAGAGAGTTGGGCACTGAAGCTTTCTTT

d_call: TRBD1
j_call: TRBJ1-2
clone_size: .
v_call: TRBV19
cdr3_aa: CASSIGRTGIDGYTF
cdr3_nt: TGTGCCAGTAGTATAGGCCGGACAGGGATAGATGGCTACACCTTC

d_call: TRBD2
j_call: TRBJ2-1
clone_size: .
v_call: TRBV19
cdr3_aa: CATLAGNEQFF
cdr3_nt: TGTGCCACCCTAGCGGGCAATGAGCAGTTCTTC

d_call: .
j_call: TRBJ1-5
clone_size: .
v_call: TRBV28
cdr3_aa: CASSLSAGVMQQPQHF
cdr3_nt: TGTGCCAGCAGTTTATCGGCAGGGGTTATGCAACAGCCCCAGCATTTT

d_call: .
j_call: TRBJ2-5
clone_size: .
v_call: TRBV15
cdr3_aa: CATSIGSGGALETQYF
cdr3_nt: TGTGCCACCAGCATTGGTTCGGGCGGGGCCCTAGAGACCCAGTACTTC

d_call: .
j_call: TRBJ1-5
clone_size: .
v_call: TRBV5-8
cdr3_aa: CASSSGQLGNQPQHF
cdr3_nt: TGTGCCAGCAGCTCAGGACAGCTCGGCAATCAGCCCCAGCATTTT

d_call: TRBD2
j_call: TRBJ2-5
clone_size: .
v_call: TRBV7-2
cdr3_aa: CASSLGGTSGFQETQYF
cdr3_nt: TGTGCCAGCAGCTTGGGAGGGACTAGCGGTTTCCAAGAGACCCAGTACTTC